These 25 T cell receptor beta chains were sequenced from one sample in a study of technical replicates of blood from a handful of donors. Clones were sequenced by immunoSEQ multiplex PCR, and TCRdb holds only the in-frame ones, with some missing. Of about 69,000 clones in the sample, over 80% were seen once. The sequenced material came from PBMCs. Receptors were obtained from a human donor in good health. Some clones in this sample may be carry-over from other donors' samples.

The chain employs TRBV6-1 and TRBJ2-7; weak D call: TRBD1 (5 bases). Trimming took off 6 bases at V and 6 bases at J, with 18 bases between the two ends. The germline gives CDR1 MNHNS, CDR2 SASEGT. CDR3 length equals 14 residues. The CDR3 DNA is TGTGCCAGCAGGGACATCGGTGGGTCGCCCGAGCAGTACTTC. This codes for CASRDIGGSPEQYF.

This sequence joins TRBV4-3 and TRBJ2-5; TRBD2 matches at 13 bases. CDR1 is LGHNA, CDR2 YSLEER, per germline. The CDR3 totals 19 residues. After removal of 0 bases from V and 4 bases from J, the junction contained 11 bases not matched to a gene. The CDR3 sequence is CASSQDRLAGGVILETQYF. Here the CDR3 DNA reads TGCGCCAGCAGCCAAGACAGACTAGCGGGAGGAGTTATATTAGAGACCCAGTACTTC.

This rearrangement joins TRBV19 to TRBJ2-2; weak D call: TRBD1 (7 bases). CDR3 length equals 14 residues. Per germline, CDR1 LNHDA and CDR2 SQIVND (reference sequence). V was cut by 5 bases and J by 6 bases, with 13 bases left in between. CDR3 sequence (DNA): TGTGCCAGTAGTCCCCAGGGGGGATCCGGGGAGCTGTTTTTT. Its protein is CASSPQGGSGELFF.

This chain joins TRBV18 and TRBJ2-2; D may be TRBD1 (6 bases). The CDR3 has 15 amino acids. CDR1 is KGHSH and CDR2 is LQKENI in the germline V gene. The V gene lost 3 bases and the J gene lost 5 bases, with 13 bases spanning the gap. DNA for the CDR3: TGTGCCAGCTCACCCCAACAGGGAACTACCGGGGAGCTGTTTTTT. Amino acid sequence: CASSPQQGTTGELFF.

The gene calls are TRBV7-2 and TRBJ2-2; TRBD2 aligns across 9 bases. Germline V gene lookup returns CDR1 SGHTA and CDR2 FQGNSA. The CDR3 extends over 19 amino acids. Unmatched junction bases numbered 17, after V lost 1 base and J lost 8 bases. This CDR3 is CASSLGRGGLRVVVGELFF. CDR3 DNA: TGTGCCAGCAGCTTAGGGCGGGGGGGCCTTCGGGTCGTAGTTGGGGAGCTGTTTTTT.

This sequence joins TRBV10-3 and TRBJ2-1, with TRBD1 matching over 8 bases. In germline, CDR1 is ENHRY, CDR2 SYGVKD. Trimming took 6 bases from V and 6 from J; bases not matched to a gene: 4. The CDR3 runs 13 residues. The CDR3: CAISLGQGNEQFF. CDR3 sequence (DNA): TGTGCCATCAGCCTAGGACAGGGCAATGAGCAGTTCTTC.

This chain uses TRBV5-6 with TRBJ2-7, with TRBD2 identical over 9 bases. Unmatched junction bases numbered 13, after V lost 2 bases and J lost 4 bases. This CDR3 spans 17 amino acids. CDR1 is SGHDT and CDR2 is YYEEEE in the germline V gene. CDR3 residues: CASSLGLAGFLGYEQYF. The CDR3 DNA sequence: TGTGCCAGCAGCTTAGGTCTAGCGGGATTCCTGGGGTACGAGCAGTACTTC.

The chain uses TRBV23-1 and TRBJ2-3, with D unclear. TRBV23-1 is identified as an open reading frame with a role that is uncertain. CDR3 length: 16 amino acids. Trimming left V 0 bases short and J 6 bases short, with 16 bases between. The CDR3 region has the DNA TGCGCCAGCAGTCAATCGGGCAGCCCCACAGAGGATACGCAGTATTTT. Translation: CASSQSGSPTEDTQYF.

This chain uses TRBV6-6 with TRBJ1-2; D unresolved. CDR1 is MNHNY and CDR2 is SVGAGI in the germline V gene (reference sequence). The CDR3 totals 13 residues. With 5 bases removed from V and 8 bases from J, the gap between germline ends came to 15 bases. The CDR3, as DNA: TGTGCCAGCAGTGATCGACTTGTTGGAGGCTACACCTTC. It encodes CASSDRLVGGYTF.

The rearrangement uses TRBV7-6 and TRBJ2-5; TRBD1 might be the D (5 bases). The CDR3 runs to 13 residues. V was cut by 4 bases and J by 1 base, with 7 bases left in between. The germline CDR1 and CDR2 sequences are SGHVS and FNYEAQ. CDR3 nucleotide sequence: TGTGCCAGCAGCTACGACAGCCAAGAGACCCAGTACTTC. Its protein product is CASSYDSQETQYF.

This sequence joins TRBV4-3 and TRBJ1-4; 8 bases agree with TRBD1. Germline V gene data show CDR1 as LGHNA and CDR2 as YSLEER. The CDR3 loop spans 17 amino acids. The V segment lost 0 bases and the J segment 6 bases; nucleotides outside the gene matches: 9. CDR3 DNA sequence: TGCGCCAGCAGCCAAGATTCGGGCGGCAGGGGGCATGAAAAACTGTTTTTT. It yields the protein CASSQDSGGRGHEKLFF.

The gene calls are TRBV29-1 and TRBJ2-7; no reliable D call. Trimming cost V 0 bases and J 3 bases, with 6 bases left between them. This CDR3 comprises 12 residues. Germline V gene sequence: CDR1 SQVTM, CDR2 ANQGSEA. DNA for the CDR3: TGCAGCGTTGAAGATCTGAGCTACGAGCAGTACTTC. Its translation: CSVEDLSYEQYF.

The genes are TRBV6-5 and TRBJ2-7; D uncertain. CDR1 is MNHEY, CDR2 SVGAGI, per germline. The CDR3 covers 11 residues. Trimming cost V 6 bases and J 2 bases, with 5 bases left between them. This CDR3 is CASRSAYEQYF. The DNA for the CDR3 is TGTGCCAGCAGGTCAGCCTACGAGCAGTACTTC.

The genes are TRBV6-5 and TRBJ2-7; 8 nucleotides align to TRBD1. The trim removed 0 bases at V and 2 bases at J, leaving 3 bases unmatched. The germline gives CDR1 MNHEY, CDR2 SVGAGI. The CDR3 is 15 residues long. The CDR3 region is CASSYSKQGAYEQYF. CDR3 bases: TGTGCCAGCAGTTACTCTAAACAGGGGGCCTACGAGCAGTACTTC.

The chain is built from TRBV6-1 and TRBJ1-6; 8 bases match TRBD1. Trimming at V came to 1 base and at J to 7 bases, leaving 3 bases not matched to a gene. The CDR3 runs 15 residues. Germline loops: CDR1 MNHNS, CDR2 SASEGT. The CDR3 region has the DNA TGTGCCAGCAGTGAAGTCCAGGGGGCAAATTCACCCCTCCACTTT. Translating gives CASSEVQGANSPLHF.

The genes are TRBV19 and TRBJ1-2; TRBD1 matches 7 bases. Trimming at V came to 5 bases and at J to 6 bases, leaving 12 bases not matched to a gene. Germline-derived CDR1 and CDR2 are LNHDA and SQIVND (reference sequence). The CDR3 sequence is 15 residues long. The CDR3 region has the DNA TGTGCCAGTAGTTTGAGACAGGGTCTTGTCCATGGCTACACCTTC. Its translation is CASSLRQGLVHGYTF. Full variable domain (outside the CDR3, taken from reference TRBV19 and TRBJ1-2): DGGITQSPKYLFRKEGQNVTLSCEQNLNHDAMYWYRQDPGQGLRLIYYSQIVNDFQKGDIAEGYSVSREKKESFPLTVTSAQKNPTAFYLCASSLRQGLVHGYTFGSGTRLTVV.

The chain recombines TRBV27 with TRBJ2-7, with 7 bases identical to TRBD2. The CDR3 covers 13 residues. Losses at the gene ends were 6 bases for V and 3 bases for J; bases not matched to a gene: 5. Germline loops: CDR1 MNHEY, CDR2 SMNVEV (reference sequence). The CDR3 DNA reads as TGTGCCAGCAGACTATTAGCGGGCTACGAGCAGTACTTC. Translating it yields CASRLLAGYEQYF.

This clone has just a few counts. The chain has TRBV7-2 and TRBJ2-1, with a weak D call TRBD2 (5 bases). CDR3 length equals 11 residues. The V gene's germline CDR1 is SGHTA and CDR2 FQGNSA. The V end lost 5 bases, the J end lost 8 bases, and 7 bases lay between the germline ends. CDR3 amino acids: CASSQADEQFF. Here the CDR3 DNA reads TGTGCCAGCAGCCAAGCGGATGAGCAGTTCTTC.

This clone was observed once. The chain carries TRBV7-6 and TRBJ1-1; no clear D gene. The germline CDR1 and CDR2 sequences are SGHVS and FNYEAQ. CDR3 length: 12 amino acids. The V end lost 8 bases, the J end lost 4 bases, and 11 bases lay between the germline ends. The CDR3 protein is CASGRHGTEAFF. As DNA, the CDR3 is TGTGCCAGCGGAAGACACGGCACTGAAGCTTTCTTT.

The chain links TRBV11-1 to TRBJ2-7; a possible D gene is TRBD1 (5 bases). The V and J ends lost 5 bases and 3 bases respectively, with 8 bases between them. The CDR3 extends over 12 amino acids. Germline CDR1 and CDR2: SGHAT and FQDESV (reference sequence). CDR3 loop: CASSPQGYEQYF. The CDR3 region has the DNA TGTGCCAGCAGCCCTCAGGGCTACGAGCAGTACTTC.

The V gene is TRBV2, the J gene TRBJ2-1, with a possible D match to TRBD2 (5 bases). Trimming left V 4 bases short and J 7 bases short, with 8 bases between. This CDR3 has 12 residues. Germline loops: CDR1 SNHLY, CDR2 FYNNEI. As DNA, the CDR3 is TGTGCCAGCAGTGGAAGCGGTAATGAGCAGTTCTTC. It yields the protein CASSGSGNEQFF.

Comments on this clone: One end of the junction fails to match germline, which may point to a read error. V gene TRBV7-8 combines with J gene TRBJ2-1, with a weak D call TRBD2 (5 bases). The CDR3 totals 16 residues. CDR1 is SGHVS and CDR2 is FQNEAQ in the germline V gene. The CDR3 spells CASSLALWSLANEQFF. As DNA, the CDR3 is TGTGCCAGCAGCCTAGCTTTGTGGTCCCTGGCCAATGAGCAGTTCTTC.

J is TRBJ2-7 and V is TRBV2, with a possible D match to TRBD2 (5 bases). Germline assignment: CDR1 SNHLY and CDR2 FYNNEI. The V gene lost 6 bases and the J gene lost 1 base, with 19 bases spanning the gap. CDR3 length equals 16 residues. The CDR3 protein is CASRPPPSPGSYEQYF. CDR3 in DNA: TGTGCCAGCAGGCCACCCCCTAGCCCCGGGTCCTACGAGCAGTACTTC.

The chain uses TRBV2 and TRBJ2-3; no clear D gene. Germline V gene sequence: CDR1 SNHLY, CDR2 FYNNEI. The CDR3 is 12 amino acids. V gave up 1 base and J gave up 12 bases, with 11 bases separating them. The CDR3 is CASSEGPLLQYF. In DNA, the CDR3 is TGTGCCAGCAGTGAAGGGCCCCTCTTACAGTATTTT.

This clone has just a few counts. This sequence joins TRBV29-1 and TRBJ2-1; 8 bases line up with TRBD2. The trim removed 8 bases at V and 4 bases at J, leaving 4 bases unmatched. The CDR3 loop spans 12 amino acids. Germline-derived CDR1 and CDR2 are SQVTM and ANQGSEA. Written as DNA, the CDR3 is TGCAGCATTCGACTAGCGTACAATGAGCAGTTCTTC. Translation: CSIRLAYNEQFF.